These 15 T cell receptor beta chains came from one sample sequenced in a study of T cell repertoires in cytomegalovirus infection. TCRdb re-called the reads with MiXCR, one entry per CDR3 protein. The sample contains about 140,000 distinct CDR3 sequences, 5.5% to 8% of which appear only once. Sequencing was performed on PBMCs. These TCRs come from a human donor in good health (CMV status not recorded). Some clones in this sample may be carry-over from other donors' samples.

There are many counts of this clonotype. The gene calls are TRBV28 and TRBJ1-4, with unresolved D. This CDR3 comprises 15 residues. V shed 8 bases and J shed 6 bases, with 19 bases lying between them. The germline V gene encodes CDR1 MDHEN and CDR2 SYDVKM. The CDR3 sequence is CASLMGGQSDEKLFF. CDR3 in DNA: TGTGCCAGCCTCATGGGAGGGCAATCGGATGAAAAACTGTTTTTT.

The sample holds one count of this clonotype. The V and J genes are TRBV23-1 and TRBJ2-7, with D perhaps assigned TRBD1 or TRBD2 (5 bases each). TRBV23-1 is an open reading frame, and its role is uncertain. The CDR3 sequence is 16 residues long. Trimming cost V 0 bases and J 5 bases, with 17 bases left between them. As DNA, the CDR3 is TGCGCCAGCAGTCAATCGTGCCGGGGCCAAGAGAACGAGCAGTACTTC. Protein product: CASSQSCRGQENEQYF.

This clonotype was recorded at least ten times. The chain links TRBV29-1 to TRBJ2-7; tentatively, D is TRBD1 (6 bases). The V and J ends lost 3 bases and 3 bases respectively, with 12 bases between them. CDR1 is SQVTM, CDR2 ANQGSEA, per germline. The CDR3 contains 13 residues. Here the CDR3 DNA reads TGCAGCGTTGAGGGGGCTGGTCGCTACGAGCAGTACTTC. It encodes CSVEGAGRYEQYF.

Ten or more counts support this clonotype. The CDR3 DNA sequence: TGCGCCAGCAGCCAAGGGGGACAGATAAAGACCCAGTACTTC. This sequence encodes CASSQGGQIKTQYF. The rearrangement uses TRBV4-1 and TRBJ2-5; TRBD1 agrees at 7 bases. The CDR3 is 14 residues long. With V trimmed by 1 base and J by 6 bases, 5 bases remained unmatched. CDR1 MGHRA and CDR2 YSYEKL come from the germline V gene.

The table lists this clonotype with many counts. The rearrangement joins TRBV20-1 to TRBJ1-1; 7 bases match TRBD1. CDR1 and CDR2 from the germline V gene are DFQATT and SNEGSKA (reference sequence). The CDR3 covers 15 residues. Trimming removed 2 bases from V and 2 bases from J; junction bases left unmatched: 8. For the CDR3, the DNA is TGCAGTGCTAGATTTATCAGGGGGACTAACACTGAAGCTTTCTTT. Translating gives CSARFIRGTNTEAFF.

This clonotype was counted many times. The rearrangement links TRBV15 to TRBJ1-2; D not resolved. Germline V gene sequence: CDR1 LNHNV, CDR2 YYDKDF (reference sequence). The CDR3 has 13 residues. The V end lost 0 bases, the J end lost 5 bases, and 7 bases lay between the germline ends. The CDR3 here is CATSRDGPYGYTF. In nucleotides, the CDR3 is TGTGCCACCAGCAGAGATGGTCCGTATGGCTACACCTTC.

This clonotype was seen more than once but under ten times. The V call is TRBV2, the J call TRBJ2-5, with D unresolved. This CDR3 contains 14 residues. Trimming took off 1 base at V and 1 base at J, with 7 bases between the two ends. CDR1 SNHLY and CDR2 FYNNEI come from the germline V gene. CDR3 protein: CASSEVLGQETQYF. As DNA, the CDR3 is TGTGCCAGCAGTGAAGTGCTTGGCCAAGAGACCCAGTACTTC.

In its sample, this clonotype was seen many times. The CDR3 nucleotides are TGCAGCGTACTAGCGGGGGCCACAGATACGCAGTATTTT. Translating gives CSVLAGATDTQYF. This chain links TRBV29-1 with TRBJ2-3, with 11 bases fitting TRBD2. The germline CDR1 and CDR2 sequences are SQVTM and ANQGSEA. J was trimmed by 2 bases and V by 6 bases; bases with no gene match: 1. The CDR3 contains 13 residues.

Ten or more counts support this clonotype. The chain couples TRBV7-2 to TRBJ1-2; 10 bases agree with TRBD1. Germline V CDR1 and CDR2: SGHTA, FQGNSA. V trimming: 4 bases; J trimming: 6 bases; junction bases outside the gene matches: 8. This CDR3 contains 15 residues. The CDR3 region has the DNA TGTGCCAGCAGCTCCGCCCGGGACAGGGGCAATGGCTACACCTTC. Residues: CASSSARDRGNGYTF.

This clonotype was observed at least ten times. The junction departs from the called germline gene at one end, perhaps through a read error. The chain joins TRBV6-5 to TRBJ1-2, with 7 bases identical to TRBD1. Germline V lookup: CDR1 MNHEY, CDR2 SVGAGI. The CDR3 has 13 residues. The CDR3 DNA reads TGTGCCAGCAGGGGCCCCCTCCGGGACAGCGCGCACTTC. Its protein is CASRGPLRDSAHF.

This clonotype was detected a few times. The chain uses TRBV7-9 and TRBJ1-1; D might be TRBD1 (6 bases). Deletions cut 5 bases from V and 4 bases from J, with 20 bases between. In germline, CDR1 is SEHNR, CDR2 FQNEAQ (reference sequence). This CDR3 is 16 amino acids long. CDR3 nucleotides: TGTGCCAGCAGCCATCCTCGGCGGGGAGGGGGCACTGAAGCTTTCTTT. Protein sequence: CASSHPRRGGGTEAFF.

The rearrangement joins TRBV6-8 to TRBJ2-4, with 8 bases lining up with TRBD2. This CDR3 region has 16 residues. Germline CDR1 MNHGY, CDR2 SAAAGT. The trim removed 4 bases at V and 5 bases at J, leaving 10 bases unmatched. The CDR3 DNA reads as TGTGCCAGCAGTTCGGGGGGGCTCACCGCTCAAAACATTCAGTACTTC. It translates to CASSSGGLTAQNIQYF.

This clonotype has a count of ten or more. CDR3 nucleotide sequence: TGTGCCAGCAGCAAAGGGGGAGCCAATGAGCAGTTCTTC. This gives the protein CASSKGGANEQFF. The V gene is TRBV7-2, the J gene TRBJ2-1, with a tentative D call TRBD1 (6 bases). The V end lost 5 bases, the J end lost 6 bases, and 11 bases lay between the germline ends. The germline V gene encodes CDR1 SGHTA and CDR2 FQGNSA. The CDR3 is 13 amino acids.

The J gene is TRBJ2-3, the V gene TRBV5-5; no clear D. The V gene lost 2 bases and the J gene lost 0 bases, with 13 bases spanning the gap. In germline, CDR1 is SGHKS, CDR2 YYEKEE (reference sequence). The CDR3 spans 16 residues. CDR3 region: CASSLRSGRSTDTQYF. The DNA for the CDR3 is TGTGCCAGCAGCTTACGGTCGGGCCGAAGCACAGATACGCAGTATTTT. Full variable domain (remainder filled in from reference TRBV5-5 and TRBJ2-3): DAGVTQSPTHLIKTRGQQVTLRCSPISGHKSVSWYQQVLGQGPQFIFQYYEKEERGRGNFPDRFSARQFPNYSSELNVNALLLGDSALYLCASSLRSGRSTDTQYFGPGTRLTVL.

This clonotype has more than one count but fewer than ten. The rearrangement uses TRBV30 and TRBJ2-7; the match to TRBD1 covers 9 bases. The ends lost 1 base at V and 5 bases at J; junction bases unmatched: 12. Germline assignment: CDR1 GTSNPN and CDR2 SVGIG (reference sequence). The CDR3 sequence is 16 residues long. CDR3 protein: CAWSAHLGRDRDEQYF. The CDR3 DNA is TGTGCCTGGAGTGCCCATTTAGGGCGGGACAGGGACGAGCAGTACTTC.